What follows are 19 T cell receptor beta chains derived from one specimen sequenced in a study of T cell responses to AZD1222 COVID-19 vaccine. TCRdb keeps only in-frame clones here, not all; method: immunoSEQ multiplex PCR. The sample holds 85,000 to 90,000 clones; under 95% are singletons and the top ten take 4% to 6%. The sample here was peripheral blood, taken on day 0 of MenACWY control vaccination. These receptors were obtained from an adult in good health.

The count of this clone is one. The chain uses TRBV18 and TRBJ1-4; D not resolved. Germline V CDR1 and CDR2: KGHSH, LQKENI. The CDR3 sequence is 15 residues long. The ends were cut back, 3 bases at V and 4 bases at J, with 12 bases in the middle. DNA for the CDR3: TGTGCCAGCTCACCCGGGCAGCTCGATAATGAAAAACTGTTTTTT. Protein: CASSPGQLDNEKLFF.

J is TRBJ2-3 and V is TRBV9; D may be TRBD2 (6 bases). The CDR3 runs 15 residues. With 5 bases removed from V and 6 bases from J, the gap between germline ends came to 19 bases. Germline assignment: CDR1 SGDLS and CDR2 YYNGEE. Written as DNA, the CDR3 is TGTGCCAGCAGTCTGGGACTCCCGGGGAGGGATACGCAGTATTTT. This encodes CASSLGLPGRDTQYF.

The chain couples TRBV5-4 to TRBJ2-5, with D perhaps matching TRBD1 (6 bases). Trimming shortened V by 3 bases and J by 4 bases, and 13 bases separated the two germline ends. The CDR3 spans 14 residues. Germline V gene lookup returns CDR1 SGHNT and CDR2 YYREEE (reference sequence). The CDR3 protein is CASSSMTGGETQYF. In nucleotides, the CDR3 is TGTGCCAGCAGCTCGATGACAGGAGGAGAGACCCAGTACTTC.

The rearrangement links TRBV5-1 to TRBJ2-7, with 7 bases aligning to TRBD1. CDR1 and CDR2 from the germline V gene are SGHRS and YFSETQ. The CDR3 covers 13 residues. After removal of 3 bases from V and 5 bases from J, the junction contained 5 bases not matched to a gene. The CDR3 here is CASSSYRGHEQYF. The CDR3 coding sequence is TGCGCCAGCAGCTCGTACAGGGGCCACGAGCAGTACTTC.

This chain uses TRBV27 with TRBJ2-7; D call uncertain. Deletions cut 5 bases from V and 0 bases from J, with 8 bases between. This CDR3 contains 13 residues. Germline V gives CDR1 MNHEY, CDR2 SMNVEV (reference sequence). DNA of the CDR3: TGTGCCAGCAGTGGGCAGGCCTCCTACGAGCAGTACTTC. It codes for CASSGQASYEQYF.

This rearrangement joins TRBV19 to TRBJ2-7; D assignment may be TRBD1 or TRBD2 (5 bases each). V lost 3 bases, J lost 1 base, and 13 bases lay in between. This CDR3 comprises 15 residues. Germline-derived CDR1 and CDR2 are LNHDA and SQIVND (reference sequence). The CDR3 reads CASSIGSGTSYEQYF. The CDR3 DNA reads TGTGCCAGTAGTATTGGGTCGGGGACGTCCTACGAGCAGTACTTC.

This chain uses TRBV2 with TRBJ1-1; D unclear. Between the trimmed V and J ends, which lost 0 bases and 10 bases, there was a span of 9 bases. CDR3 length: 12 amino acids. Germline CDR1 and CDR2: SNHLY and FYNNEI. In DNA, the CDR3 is TGTGCCAGCAGTGAAGCCTGGGTTGGAGCTTTCTTT. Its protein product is CASSEAWVGAFF. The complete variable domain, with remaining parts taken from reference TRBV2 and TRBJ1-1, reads EPEVTQTPSHQVTQMGQEVILRCVPISNHLYFYWYRQILGQKVEFLVSFYNNEISEKSEIFDDQFSVERPDGSNFTLKIRSTKLEDSAMYFCASSEAWVGAFFGQGTRLTVV.

CDR3 residues: CASSPGQGAYNEQFF. The CDR3 DNA reads as TGTGCCAGCTCACCGGGACAGGGGGCCTACAATGAGCAGTTCTTC. J is TRBJ2-1 and V is TRBV18, with 11 nucleotides matching TRBD1. Germline CDR1 and CDR2: KGHSH and LQKENI. The CDR3 has 15 amino acids. V lost 3 bases and J lost 2; bases outside the gene matches: 0.

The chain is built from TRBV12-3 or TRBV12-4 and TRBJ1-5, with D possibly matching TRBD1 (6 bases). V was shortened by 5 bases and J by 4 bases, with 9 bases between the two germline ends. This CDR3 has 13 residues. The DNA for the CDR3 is TGTGCCAGCAGTCAGGGGCCTAATCAGCCCCAGCATTTT. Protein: CASSQGPNQPQHF.

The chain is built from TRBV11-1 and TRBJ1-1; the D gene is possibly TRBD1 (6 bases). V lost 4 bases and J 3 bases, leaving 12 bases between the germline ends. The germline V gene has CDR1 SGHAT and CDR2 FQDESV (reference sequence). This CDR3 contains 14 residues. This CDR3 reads CASSYFSGDTEAFF. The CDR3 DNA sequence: TGTGCCAGCAGCTATTTCTCAGGGGACACTGAAGCTTTCTTT.

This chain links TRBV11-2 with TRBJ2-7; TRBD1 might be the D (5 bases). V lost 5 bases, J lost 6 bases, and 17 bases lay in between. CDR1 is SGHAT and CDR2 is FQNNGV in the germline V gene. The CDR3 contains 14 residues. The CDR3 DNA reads TGTGCCAGCAGCCACAGGACGGTGGGCTCCGAGCAGTACTTC. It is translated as CASSHRTVGSEQYF.

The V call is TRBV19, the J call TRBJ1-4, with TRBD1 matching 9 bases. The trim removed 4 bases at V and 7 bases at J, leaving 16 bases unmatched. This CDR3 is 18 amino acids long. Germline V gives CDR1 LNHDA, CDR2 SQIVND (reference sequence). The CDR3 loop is CASSTKYPPGQGSEKLFF. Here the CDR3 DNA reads TGTGCCAGTAGTACAAAGTATCCGCCGGGACAGGGTAGTGAAAAACTGTTTTTT.

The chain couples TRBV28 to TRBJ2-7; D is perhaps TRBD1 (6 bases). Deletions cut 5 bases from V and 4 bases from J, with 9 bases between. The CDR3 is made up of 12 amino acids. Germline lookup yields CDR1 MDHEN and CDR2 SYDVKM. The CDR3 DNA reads TGTGCCAGCAGTGTCACAGGGTACGAGCAGTACTTC. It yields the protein CASSVTGYEQYF.

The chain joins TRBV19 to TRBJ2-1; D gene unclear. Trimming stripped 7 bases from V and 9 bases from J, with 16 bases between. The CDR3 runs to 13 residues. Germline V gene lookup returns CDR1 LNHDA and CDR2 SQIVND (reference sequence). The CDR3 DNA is TGTGCCAGTACCACGGCAGCAGGTACTGAGCAGTTCTTC. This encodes CASTTAAGTEQFF.

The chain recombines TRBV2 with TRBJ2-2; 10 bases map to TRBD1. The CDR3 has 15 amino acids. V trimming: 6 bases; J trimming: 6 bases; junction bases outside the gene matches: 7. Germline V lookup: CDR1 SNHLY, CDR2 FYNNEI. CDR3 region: CASRSGTGAAGELFF. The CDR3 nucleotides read TGTGCCAGCAGGAGTGGGACAGGGGCGGCCGGGGAGCTGTTTTTT.

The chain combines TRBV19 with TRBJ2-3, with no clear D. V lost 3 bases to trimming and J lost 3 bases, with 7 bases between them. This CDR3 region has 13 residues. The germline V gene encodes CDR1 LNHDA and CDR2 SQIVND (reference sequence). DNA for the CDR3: TGTGCCAGTAGTATTGCCCAGACAGATACGCAGTATTTT. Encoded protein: CASSIAQTDTQYF.

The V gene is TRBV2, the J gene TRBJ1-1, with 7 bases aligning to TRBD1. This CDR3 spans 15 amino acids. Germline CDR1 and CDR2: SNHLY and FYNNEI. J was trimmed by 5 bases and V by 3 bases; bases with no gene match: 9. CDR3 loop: CASSEEGAKVTEAFF. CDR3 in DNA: TGTGCCAGCAGTGAGGAGGGGGCCAAGGTGACTGAAGCTTTCTTT.

The CDR3: CASSPGRGPQHF. CDR3 nucleotides: TGTGCCAGCAGCCCCGGGCGGGGGCCCCAGCATTTT. This chain connects TRBV5-6 to TRBJ1-5; D not certain. Germline V gene lookup returns CDR1 SGHDT and CDR2 YYEEEE. The CDR3 spans 12 residues. V was clipped by 4 bases and J by 9 bases, with 11 bases between them. Full variable domain (outside the CDR3, taken from reference TRBV5-6 and TRBJ1-5): DAGVTQSPTHLIKTRGQQVTLRCSPKSGHDTVSWYQQALGQGPQFIFQYYEEEERQRGNFPDRFSGHQFPNYSSELNVNALLLGDSALYLCASSPGRGPQHFGDGTRLSIL.

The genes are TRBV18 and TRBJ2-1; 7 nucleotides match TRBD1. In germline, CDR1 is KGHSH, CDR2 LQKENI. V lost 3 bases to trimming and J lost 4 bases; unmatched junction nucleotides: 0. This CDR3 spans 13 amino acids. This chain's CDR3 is CASSPGQYNEQFF. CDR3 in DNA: TGTGCCAGCTCACCGGGACAGTACAATGAGCAGTTCTTC.